The clone carrying this TCR beta chain was counted at least ten times. Its antigen is not known. This entry belongs to a study of T-cell reconstitution after alpha-beta-depleted transplantation in children. This CDR3 has 12 amino acids. Germline values: CDR1 MNHEY, CDR2 SVGAGI. The germline V and J ends were trimmed by 2 bases and 11 bases, with 12 bases remaining between them. TCRbeta library preparation incorporated unique molecular identifiers. A single record per CDR3 protein comes from TCRdb applying MiXCR to the PCR reads. The table lists fewer than 250,000 distinct CDR3 sequences, under 9.5% of them singletons. Study-wide points: Surviving recipient T cells and thymic progenitors produced the high day-60 TCRbeta diversity seen in some patients. After transplant, at about two months, alpha-beta T cells were reportedly derived from several hundred expanded graft clones. When one year had passed after transplant, most T-cell counts and diversity came from newly produced T cells.

Sequences were derived from PBMCs, mostly from graft donor cells, sampled 180 days after TCRalphabeta/CD19-depleted stem cell transplant. The chain employs TRBV6-5 and TRBJ1-1; D call uncertain. The clonotype originates from a male patient younger than 18 who had a stem cell transplant for acute lymphoblastic leukemia, so the T cells may come from the graft donor. CDR3 sequence reads: CASSYHLGEAFF. For the CDR3, the DNA is TGTGCCAGCAGTTACCACCTGGGCGAGGCTTTCTTT.